The T cell receptor beta chain described here comes from a study of immune evolution from preneoplasia to lung adenocarcinoma. This table comes from immunoSEQ multiplex PCR, and its TCRdb copy is limited to in-frame clones, with some not included. This sample carries about 4,500 clones, around 87% of them seen once, and the ten largest clones take about 3%. Germline V gene lookup returns CDR1 SGHTA and CDR2 FQGNSA. V was shortened by 1 base and J by 4 bases, with 7 bases between the two germline ends. CDR3 size: 13 residues. The J gene is TRBJ1-2, the V gene TRBV7-2; no clear D. The receptor was derived from a person aged 50-59 years with lung adenocarcinoma. The sample comprised FFPE invasive lung adenocarcinoma tissue. The CDR3 bases are TGTGCCAGCAGCTTAGAGACTTTCTATGGCTACACCTTC. This sequence encodes CASSLETFYGYTF.